The rows below give T cell receptor beta chains drawn from one sample of a study of blood T cell repertoires in COVID-19. The table came from immunoSEQ multiplex PCR; TCRdb's copy has only in-frame clones and leaves some out. This table holds some 66,000 clones, 91% found once. The sample consisted of peripheral blood. These receptors were obtained from a human donor in a cohort sampled during active COVID-19. CDR3s include the opening cysteine and the closing phenylalanine or tryptophan. The order of the fields is CDR3 DNA, CDR3 protein, D gene, V gene, clone size, J gene. A D gene is named only where the DNA matches it firmly. Clone size is shown for a subset of rows, as once, few, many or a class of expanded clone.

TGTGCCAGCAGTCCCCAGGGACAGCCAAGGGTCCTGACTTTC	CASSPQGQPRVLTF	TRBD1	TRBV6-2/TRBV6-3	-	TRBJ2-6
TGCGCCAGCAGCTTGGCCGGTCTGTTTCTCAATGAGCAGTTCTTC	CASSLAGLFLNEQFF	-	TRBV5-1	-	TRBJ2-1
TGTGCCACCTCTAGGACTAGCGACACAGATACGCAGTATTTT	CATSRTSDTDTQYF	TRBD2	TRBV24-1	once	TRBJ2-3
TGCAGTGCTAGATCTTACAATGAGCAGTTCTTC	CSARSYNEQFF	-	TRBV20-1	-	TRBJ2-1
TGTGCCAGCAGCGGGACAGGGAGGGGGGGGACCCAGTACTTC	CASSGTGRGGTQYF	TRBD1	TRBV6-5	once	TRBJ2-5
TGTGCCACCAGCAGAGACTTGAGGGGAGGCGAGCAGTACTTC	CATSRDLRGGEQYF	-	TRBV15	once	TRBJ2-7
TGTGCCAGCAGCTCTCTTCGCGAGTACCAAGAGACCCAGTACTTC	CASSSLREYQETQYF	-	TRBV6-2/TRBV6-3	once	TRBJ2-5
TGTGCCAGCAGTTACGGTGGGGCAGAAGGTGCCAAAAACATTCAGTACTTC	CASSYGGAEGAKNIQYF	-	TRBV6-2/TRBV6-3	-	TRBJ2-4
TGTGCTAGCAGCTTAGCCGGGGGCACAGATACGCAGTATTTT	CASSLAGGTDTQYF	-	TRBV7-7	-	TRBJ2-3
TGTGCCAGCTCACAGACAGGCGAGCAGTACTTC	CASSQTGEQYF	-	TRBV18	-	TRBJ2-7
TGTGCCAGCAGCGTTGGTCCGGTAAACACCATATATTTT	CASSVGPVNTIYF	-	TRBV9	few	TRBJ1-3
TGTGCCAGCAGCGTAGTAGCGGGGGGAGACTTCAGCACAGATACGCAGTATTTT	CASSVVAGGDFSTDTQYF	TRBD2	TRBV9	once	TRBJ2-3
TGTGCCACCAGTCTAGGTGGCGGAGTGCAAGAGACCCAGTACTTC	CATSLGGGVQETQYF	-	TRBV24-1	-	TRBJ2-5
TGTGCCAGCAGTTACTCGAGGCGGGAGCAGTTCTTC	CASSYSRREQFF	-	TRBV6-2/TRBV6-3	-	TRBJ2-1
TGTGCCATCAGTGATGCCCAGGGGGCAGATACGCAGTATTTT	CAISDAQGADTQYF	TRBD1	TRBV10-3	-	TRBJ2-3
TGTGCCAGCAGCCTTAGTCCAATTATTGAGCAGTTCTTC	CASSLSPIIEQFF	-	TRBV3-1/TRBV3-2	-	TRBJ2-1
TGTGCCAGCAGTTACTCGACAAACAGGGGAGAGCAGTTCTTC	CASSYSTNRGEQFF	TRBD1	TRBV6-6	-	TRBJ2-1
TGTGCCAGCAGCCCCCGCGTCGGCGGTGAGACCTACGAGCAGTACTTC	CASSPRVGGETYEQYF	-	TRBV11-2	-	TRBJ2-7
TGTGCCAGCAGCACGGACAGGGGGCTGCGTGGCTACACCTTC	CASSTDRGLRGYTF	TRBD1	TRBV7-2	-	TRBJ1-2
TGTGCCAGTACACACGGACAGAGTTATGGCTACACCTTC	CASTHGQSYGYTF	-	TRBV9	-	TRBJ1-2
TGTGCCAGCAGCGGGGCTAGCGGGGTCCAAGAGACCCAGTACTTC	CASSGASGVQETQYF	TRBD2	TRBV9	-	TRBJ2-5
TGTGCCAGCAGCTTAGTCGGCGGGGGCTACAATGAGCAGTTCTTC	CASSLVGGGYNEQFF	TRBD2	TRBV7-2	-	TRBJ2-1